This T cell receptor (beta chain) is from a study of shared clonotypes between healthy human individuals. At deep level, the assay was performed. An even split of each subset's genomic DNA across several immunoSEQ plates was performed. This table comes from immunoSEQ multiplex PCR, and its TCRdb copy is limited to in-frame clones, with some not included. This table holds a few million clones, around 95% found once. Study-level results: Collection of samples was limited to blood; tissue repertoires likely differ. Sequencing depth was expected to affect clonotype sharing among donors.

With V trimmed by 4 bases and J by 5 bases, 7 bases remained unmatched. Germline lookup yields CDR1 SNHLY and CDR2 FYNNEI. CDR3 size: 16 residues. With respect to this clone: Its antigen is currently unknown.

Sequenced: naive CD4+ T cells sorted from blood. Regarding subset: CD45RA+ positively selected. The receptor's source is a man younger than 35 in good health. J is TRBJ1-6 and V is TRBV2, with 8 nucleotides matching TRBD1. The CDR3 loop reads CASSVGGTGNNSPLHF. In nucleotides, the CDR3 is TGTGCCAGCAGTGTCGGAGGGACAGGCAATAATTCACCCCTCCACTTT.